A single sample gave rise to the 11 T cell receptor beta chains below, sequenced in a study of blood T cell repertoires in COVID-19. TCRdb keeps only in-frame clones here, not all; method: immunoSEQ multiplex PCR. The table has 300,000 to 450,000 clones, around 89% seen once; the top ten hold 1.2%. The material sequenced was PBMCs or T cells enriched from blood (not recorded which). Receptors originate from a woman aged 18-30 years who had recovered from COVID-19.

In DNA, the CDR3 is TGTGCCAGCAGCGTACAGAGGACAGGTCAAGAGACCCAGTACTTC. It specifies CASSVQRTGQETQYF. The chain combines TRBV9 with TRBJ2-5; TRBD1 matches at 7 bases. Germline V gene data show CDR1 as SGDLS and CDR2 as YYNGEE. V lost 1 base, J lost 2 bases, and 5 bases stayed unmatched. CDR3 length equals 15 residues.

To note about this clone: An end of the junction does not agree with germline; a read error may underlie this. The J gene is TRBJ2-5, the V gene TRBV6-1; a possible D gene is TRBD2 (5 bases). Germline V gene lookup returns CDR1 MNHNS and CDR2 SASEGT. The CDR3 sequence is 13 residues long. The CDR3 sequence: CASIELTGETQYF. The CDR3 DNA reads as TGTGCCAGCATTGAACTGACGGGGGAGACCCAGTACTTC.

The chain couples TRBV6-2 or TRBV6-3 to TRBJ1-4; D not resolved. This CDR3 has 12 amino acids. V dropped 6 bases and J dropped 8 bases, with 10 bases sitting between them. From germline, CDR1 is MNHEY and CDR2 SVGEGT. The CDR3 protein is CASSSTPEKLFF. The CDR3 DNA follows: TGTGCCAGCAGCTCCACACCAGAAAAACTGTTTTTT.

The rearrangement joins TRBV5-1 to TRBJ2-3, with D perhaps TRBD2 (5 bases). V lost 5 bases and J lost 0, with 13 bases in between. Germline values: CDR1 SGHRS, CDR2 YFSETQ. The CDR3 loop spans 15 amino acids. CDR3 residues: CASSPSTGSTDTQYF. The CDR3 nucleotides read TGCGCCAGCAGTCCGTCAACGGGGAGCACAGATACGCAGTATTTT. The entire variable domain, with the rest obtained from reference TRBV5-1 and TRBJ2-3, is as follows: KAGVTQTPRYLIKTRGQQVTLSCSPISGHRSVSWYQQTPGQGLQFLFEYFSETQRNKGNFPGRFSGRQFSNSRSEMNVSTLELGDSALYLCASSPSTGSTDTQYFGPGTRLTVL.

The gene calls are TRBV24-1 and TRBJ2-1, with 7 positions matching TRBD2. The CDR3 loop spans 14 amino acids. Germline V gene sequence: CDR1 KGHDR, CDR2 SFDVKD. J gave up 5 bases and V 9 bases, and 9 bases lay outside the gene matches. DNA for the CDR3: TGTGCCACCTCGGACGGGGGGATGAACAATGAGCAGTTCTTC. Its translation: CATSDGGMNNEQFF.

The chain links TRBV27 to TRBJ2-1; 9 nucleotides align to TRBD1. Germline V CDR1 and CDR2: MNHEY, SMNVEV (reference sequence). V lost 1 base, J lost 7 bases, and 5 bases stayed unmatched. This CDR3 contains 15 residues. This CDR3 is CASSLLGQGSNEQFF. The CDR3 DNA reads TGTGCCAGCAGTTTATTGGGACAGGGAAGTAATGAGCAGTTCTTC.

The CDR3 loop is CSVVVQNTEAFF. The CDR3 coding sequence is TGCAGCGTTGTTGTCCAGAACACTGAAGCTTTCTTT. The chain has TRBV29-1 and TRBJ1-1; D is unclear. Germline CDR1 and CDR2: SQVTM and ANQGSEA. CDR3 size: 12 residues. V shed 4 bases and J shed 1 base, with 7 bases lying between them.

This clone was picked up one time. The DNA for the CDR3 is TGTGCCAGCAGTACAGGGAACCAAGAGACCCAGTACTTC. It codes for CASSTGNQETQYF. The chain carries TRBV28 and TRBJ2-5, with D perhaps TRBD1 (6 bases). The CDR3 is 13 residues long. The germline CDR1 and CDR2 sequences are MDHEN and SYDVKM. Trimming took 5 bases from V and 0 from J, leaving 7 bases between them.

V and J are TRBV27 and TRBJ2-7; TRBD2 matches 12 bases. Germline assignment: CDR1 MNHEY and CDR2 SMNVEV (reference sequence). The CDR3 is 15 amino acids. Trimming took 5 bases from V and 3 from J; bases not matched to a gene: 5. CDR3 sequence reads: CASSKTSGGLYEQYF. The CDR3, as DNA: TGTGCCAGCAGTAAGACTAGCGGGGGTCTCTACGAGCAGTACTTC.

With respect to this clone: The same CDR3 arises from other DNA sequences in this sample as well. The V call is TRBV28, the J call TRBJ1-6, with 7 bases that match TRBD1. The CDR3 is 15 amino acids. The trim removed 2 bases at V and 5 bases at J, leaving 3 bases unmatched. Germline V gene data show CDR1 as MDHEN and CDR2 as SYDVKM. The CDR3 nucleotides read TGTGCCAGCAGTTTAATTGACAGGGATAATTCACCCCTCCACTTT. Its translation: CASSLIDRDNSPLHF.

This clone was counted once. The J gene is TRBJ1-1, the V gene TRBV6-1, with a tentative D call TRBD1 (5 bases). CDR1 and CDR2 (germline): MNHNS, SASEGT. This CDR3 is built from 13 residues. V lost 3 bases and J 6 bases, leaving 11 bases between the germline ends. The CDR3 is CASSESGRPEAFF. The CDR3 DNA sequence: TGTGCCAGCAGTGAGTCAGGGCGTCCTGAAGCTTTCTTT.